One and the same sample provided the 28 T cell receptor beta chains below, sequenced in a study of T cell responses to AZD1222 COVID-19 vaccine. Generated by immunoSEQ multiplex PCR, the TCRdb table keeps only in-frame clones and is missing some. The table lists 60,000 to 100,000 clones, around 92% of them singletons. The sample in question was peripheral blood, obtained on day 0 of MenACWY control vaccination. These TCRs come from an adult in good health.

The chain combines TRBV6-2 or TRBV6-3 with TRBJ2-7; D not certain. Germline lookup yields CDR1 MNHEY and CDR2 SVGEGT. Trimming removed 5 bases from V and 2 bases from J, with 4 bases in between. The CDR3 consists of 11 residues. The CDR3 is CASSDTYEQYF. CDR3 DNA: TGTGCCAGCAGTGACACCTACGAGCAGTACTTC.

The chain joins TRBV12-3 or TRBV12-4 to TRBJ1-2, with D uncertain. Trimming left V 7 bases short and J 6 bases short, with 15 bases between. There are 13 residues in the CDR3. CDR3 residues: CASIGLGIDGYTF. The CDR3 bases are TGTGCCAGCATAGGTCTGGGGATCGATGGCTACACCTTC.

The J gene is TRBJ2-5, the V gene TRBV18; D is possibly TRBD1 or TRBD2 (5 bases each). Trimming shortened V by 6 bases and J by 2 bases, and 10 bases separated the two germline ends. CDR1 and CDR2 (germline): KGHSH, LQKENI. CDR3 length: 13 amino acids. CDR3 residues: CASSRGSQETQYF. The CDR3 bases are TGTGCCAGCTCTCGGGGCTCTCAAGAGACCCAGTACTTC.

This clone was picked up a small number of times. The chain couples TRBV28 to TRBJ2-7; D remains ambiguous. The germline gives CDR1 MDHEN, CDR2 SYDVKM. This CDR3 is 14 amino acids long. V gave up 3 bases and J gave up 2 bases, with 11 bases separating them. The CDR3 DNA sequence: TGTGCCAGCAGTTTGGGCAGTCCGGCCTACGAGCAGTACTTC. Translation: CASSLGSPAYEQYF.

The rearrangement uses TRBV6-2 or TRBV6-3 and TRBJ1-1; a possible D gene is TRBD1 (6 bases). The CDR3 covers 17 residues. Germline V gene data show CDR1 as MNHEY and CDR2 as SVGEGT. Trimming cost V 2 bases and J 3 bases, with 19 bases left between them. CDR3 nucleotides: TGTGCCAGCAGTTACCGGGACTCCCTGAGGGGGGACACTGAAGCTTTCTTT. Translation: CASSYRDSLRGDTEAFF.

This clone was recorded only once. The V call is TRBV2, the J call TRBJ2-5; D ambiguous. V shed 6 bases and J shed 4 bases, with 15 bases lying between them. CDR3 length: 14 amino acids. Germline CDR1 reads SNHLY; CDR2 reads FYNNEI. DNA of the CDR3: TGTGCCAGCAGCATGGGTTTTTCTGGAGAGACCCAGTACTTC. Encoded protein: CASSMGFSGETQYF.

The chain carries TRBV4-3 and TRBJ2-6; 11 bases map to TRBD2. V trimming: 0 bases; J trimming: 3 bases; junction bases outside the gene matches: 7. This CDR3 region has 19 residues. Germline V lookup: CDR1 LGHNA, CDR2 YSLEER. The CDR3 is CASSQDRLAGWYGANVLTF. The CDR3 DNA sequence: TGCGCCAGCAGCCAAGATAGACTAGCGGGGTGGTATGGGGCCAACGTCCTGACTTTC.

J is TRBJ1-3 and V is TRBV19; unclear D gene. V lost 5 bases, J lost 0 bases, and 11 bases lay in between. Per germline, CDR1 LNHDA and CDR2 SQIVND (reference sequence). This CDR3 contains 15 residues. The CDR3 loop reads CASSQDGFSGNTIYF. The CDR3 region has the DNA TGTGCCAGTAGTCAAGATGGGTTCTCTGGAAACACCATATATTTT.

CDR3 nucleotide sequence: TGTGCCAGCAGCTCGTTGGTAGGGGGGGGGAATTCACCCCTCCACTTT. Its translation: CASSSLVGGGNSPLHF. The genes are TRBV7-2 and TRBJ1-6; the D gene is possibly TRBD1 (6 bases). CDR1 is SGHTA and CDR2 is FQGNSA in the germline V gene. The CDR3 loop spans 16 amino acids. V was clipped by 4 bases and J by 7 bases, with 17 bases between them.

The genes are TRBV28 and TRBJ1-2, with D perhaps matching TRBD1 (6 bases). The germline gives CDR1 MDHEN, CDR2 SYDVKM. Deletions cut 10 bases from V and 4 bases from J, with 13 bases between. The CDR3 runs 12 residues. CDR3 region: CATETGAYGYTF. DNA for the CDR3: TGTGCCACCGAGACAGGAGCCTATGGCTACACCTTC.

J is TRBJ2-2 and V is TRBV27, with unresolved D. V dropped 0 bases and J dropped 2 bases, with 7 bases sitting between them. Germline V gene lookup returns CDR1 MNHEY and CDR2 SMNVEV (reference sequence). There are 15 residues in the CDR3. The DNA for the CDR3 is TGTGCCAGCAGTTTATCAAGACTTAACACCGGGGAGCTGTTTTTT. Translation: CASSLSRLNTGELFF.

CDR3 sequence (DNA): TGTGCCAGCAGTGTCAGCGGAAGACCTAGACCGGAGACCCAGTACTTC. It encodes CASSVSGRPRPETQYF. This rearrangement joins TRBV6-1 to TRBJ2-5; D possibly corresponds to TRBD2 (5 bases). Trimming shortened V by 4 bases and J by 5 bases, and 20 bases separated the two germline ends. This CDR3 spans 16 amino acids. Germline loops: CDR1 MNHNS, CDR2 SASEGT.

This clone was observed a single time. The chain couples TRBV7-6 to TRBJ2-2; 8 bases align to TRBD1. V was clipped by 4 bases and J by 6 bases; unmatched bases: 4. CDR3 length: 14 amino acids. Germline V gene lookup returns CDR1 SGHVS and CDR2 FNYEAQ. CDR3 DNA: TGTGCCAGCAGCTCGACAGGGGCGGCCGGGGAGCTGTTTTTT. Translation gives CASSSTGAAGELFF. Combining the CDR3 with reference TRBV7-6 and TRBJ2-2 gives the whole variable domain GAGVSQSPRYKVTKRGQDVALRCDPISGHVSLYWYRQALGQGPEFLTYFNYEAQQDKSGLPNDRFSAERPEGSISTLTIQRTEQRDSAMYRCASSSTGAAGELFFGEGSRLTVL.

This sequence joins TRBV3-1 (or the pseudogene TRBV3-2) and TRBJ2-5; D is undetermined. The V gene's germline CDR1 is LGHDT and CDR2 YNNKEL (reference sequence). The CDR3 has 13 amino acids. The V end was cut by 6 bases, the J end by 0 bases, with 8 bases between. This CDR3 is CASREWYQETQYF. The CDR3 bases are TGTGCCAGCAGGGAGTGGTACCAAGAGACCCAGTACTTC.

The chain is built from TRBV7-3 and TRBJ2-3; D unclear. The CDR3 totals 14 residues. V was shortened by 6 bases and J by 1 base, with 11 bases between the two germline ends. Looked up from germline, CDR1 is SGHTA and CDR2 is FQGTGA. In DNA form, the CDR3 reads TGTGCCAGCAGTTATCGTCCGGGCACAGATACGCAGTATTTT. Translated, it gives CASSYRPGTDTQYF.

This chain links TRBV24-1 with TRBJ2-5; D gene uncertain. The V and J ends lost 7 bases and 0 bases respectively, with 8 bases between them. The V gene's germline CDR1 is KGHDR and CDR2 SFDVKD. The length of the CDR3 is 13 residues. Here the CDR3 reads CATSVGYQETQYF. CDR3 in DNA: TGTGCCACCAGCGTCGGGTACCAAGAGACCCAGTACTTC.

The chain employs TRBV18 and TRBJ2-3, with D possibly matching TRBD2 (5 bases). The CDR3 is 14 amino acids. Germline loops: CDR1 KGHSH, CDR2 LQKENI. V gave up 4 bases and J gave up 3 bases, with 11 bases separating them. The CDR3 protein is CASSLNPGTDTQYF. For the CDR3, the DNA is TGTGCCAGCTCACTGAACCCGGGAACAGATACGCAGTATTTT.

The chain joins TRBV7-9 to TRBJ2-5; D might be TRBD2 (6 bases). Per germline, CDR1 SEHNR and CDR2 FQNEAQ (reference sequence). Trimming removed 2 bases at V and 4 bases at J, with 14 bases between. The CDR3 is 15 residues long. The chain's CDR3 is CASSLRRTNSETQYF. Written as DNA, the CDR3 is TGTGCCAGCAGCTTAAGGAGGACTAACTCAGAGACCCAGTACTTC. The full variable domain, its missing parts supplied by reference TRBV7-9 and TRBJ2-5, is DTGVSQNPRHKITKRGQNVTFRCDPISEHNRLYWYRQTLGQGPEFLTYFQNEAQLEKSRLLSDRFSAERPKGSFSTLEIQRTEQGDSAMYLCASSLRRTNSETQYFGPGTRLLVL.

The V and J genes are TRBV6-2 or TRBV6-3 and TRBJ1-5; no clear D gene. In germline, CDR1 is MNHEY, CDR2 SVGEGT. The CDR3 length is 12 residues. The V gene lost 2 bases and the J gene lost 5 bases, with 4 bases spanning the gap. The CDR3 is CASSYQDQPQHF. The CDR3 DNA is TGTGCCAGCAGTTACCAAGATCAGCCCCAGCATTTT.

The rearrangement joins TRBV4-3 to TRBJ1-6; D may be TRBD1 (5 bases). V was shortened by 0 bases and J by 10 bases, with 10 bases between the two germline ends. The CDR3 loop spans 14 amino acids. CDR1 and CDR2 (germline): LGHNA, YSLEER. CDR3 in DNA: TGCGCCAGCAGCCAAGAAGGGGCAAAATCACCCCTCCACTTT. It yields the protein CASSQEGAKSPLHF.

V and J are TRBV28 and TRBJ2-2; D is unclear. There are 12 residues in the CDR3. V gave up 1 base and J gave up 5 bases, with 2 bases separating them. CDR1 and CDR2 from the germline V gene are MDHEN and SYDVKM. CDR3 sequence reads: CASSLSTGELFF. CDR3 DNA sequence: TGTGCCAGCAGTTTATCGACCGGGGAGCTGTTTTTT.

This chain joins TRBV5-1 and TRBJ2-3; D may be TRBD2 (5 bases). V shed 0 bases and J shed 6 bases, with 11 bases lying between them. CDR1 is SGHRS and CDR2 is YFSETQ in the germline V gene. The CDR3 length is 14 residues. The CDR3 protein is CASSLAGEKDTQYF. The CDR3 nucleotides are TGCGCCAGCAGCTTGGCCGGGGAGAAGGATACGCAGTATTTT.

The V and J genes are TRBV15 and TRBJ2-7; 7 positions agree with TRBD2. The CDR3 extends over 15 amino acids. V was clipped by 4 bases and J by 2 bases; unmatched bases: 8. Per the germline V gene, CDR1 is LNHNV and CDR2 is YYDKDF (reference sequence). This CDR3 is CATSTGRGFPYEQYF. CDR3 coding DNA: TGTGCCACCAGCACGGGGCGGGGGTTCCCCTACGAGCAGTACTTC. The whole variable domain, filled in from reference TRBV15 and TRBJ2-7, reads DAMVIQNPRYQVTQFGKPVTLSCSQTLNHNVMYWYQQKSSQAPKLLFHYYDKDFNNEADTPDNFQSRRPNTSFCFLDIRSPGLGDTAMYLCATSTGRGFPYEQYFGPGTRLTVT.

In DNA, the CDR3 is TGTGCCAGCAGCTCCCAGACAGGACCCGAAGAGACCCAGTACTTC. Amino acids: CASSSQTGPEETQYF. The V call is TRBV7-2, the J call TRBJ2-5; tentative D call: TRBD1 (6 bases). The CDR3 runs 15 residues. Germline CDR1 is SGHTA and CDR2 is FQGNSA. Trimming stripped 4 bases from V and 3 bases from J, with 15 bases between.

The chain has TRBV7-3 and TRBJ2-2; TRBD2 agrees at 9 bases. V lost 3 bases and J lost 6; bases outside the gene matches: 5. CDR1 is SGHTA, CDR2 FQGTGA, per germline. This CDR3 is built from 15 residues. The CDR3 loop is CASSFSGSGAGELFF. CDR3 sequence (DNA): TGTGCCAGCAGCTTTAGCGGGAGTGGAGCCGGGGAGCTGTTTTTT. The full variable domain, with the rest looked up from reference TRBV7-3 and TRBJ2-2, is GAGVSQTPSNKVTEKGKYVELRCDPISGHTALYWYRQSLGQGPEFLIYFQGTGAADDSGLPNDRFFAVRPEGSVSTLKIQRTERGDSAVYLCASSFSGSGAGELFFGEGSRLTVL.

The gene calls are TRBV7-9 and TRBJ1-5, with D unresolved. Deletions cut 1 base from V and 5 bases from J, with 3 bases between. The germline gives CDR1 SEHNR, CDR2 FQNEAQ (reference sequence). The CDR3 sequence is 12 residues long. The CDR3 loop is CASSLVDQPQHF. CDR3 coding DNA: TGTGCCAGCAGCTTAGTGGATCAGCCCCAGCATTTT.

The chain is built from TRBV19 and TRBJ2-7; D is unclear. This CDR3 region has 14 residues. Germline values: CDR1 LNHDA, CDR2 SQIVND (reference sequence). Trimming removed 5 bases at V and 0 bases at J, with 11 bases between. In nucleotides, the CDR3 is TGTGCCAGTAGTCCGGCGACCTTCTCCTACGAGCAGTACTTC. Translating it yields CASSPATFSYEQYF.

The gene calls are TRBV19 and TRBJ2-7, with no clear D. The CDR3 contains 15 residues. V was pared by 3 bases and J by 5 bases, with 17 bases between. Germline lookup yields CDR1 LNHDA and CDR2 SQIVND (reference sequence). The CDR3 nucleotides are TGTGCCAGTAGTATGATTGGGGTTACGGGCGACGAGCAGTACTTC. Translation: CASSMIGVTGDEQYF.